This TCR beta chain was identified during a study of cytomegalovirus exposure and HLA in healthy donors. The CDR3 runs 15 residues. The V end lost 6 bases, the J end lost 4 bases, and 19 bases lay between the germline ends. CDR1 is WSHSY and CDR2 is SAAADI in the germline V gene. The PCR made use of 60 Vbeta and 13 Jbeta primers. TCRdb keeps only in-frame clones here, not all; method: immunoSEQ multiplex PCR. The sample shows under 150,000 clones, approximately 77% of them seen only once. The chain employs TRBV10-2 and TRBJ2-7, with D perhaps TRBD2 (6 bases). The sequenced sample consisted of PBMCs. The receptor was derived from a woman aged 60-75 years in good health and CMV-seronegative. CDR3 sequence: CASRRDTGTEYEQYF. The CDR3 DNA reads as TGCGCCAGCAGGCGGGATACCGGGACTGAGTACGAGCAGTACTTC.